This TCR beta chain was identified in a study of cytomegalovirus exposure and HLA in healthy donors. Germline V gene lookup returns CDR1 SSHAT and CDR2 FNYEAQ (reference sequence). The V and J ends lost 5 bases and 3 bases respectively, with 12 bases between them. The CDR3 is made up of 14 amino acids. Some clones are missing from TCRdb's copy, which holds only in-frame ones; the method was immunoSEQ multiplex PCR. This sample has more than 250,000 clones; roughly 90% occur once, and the top ten carry around 0.8%. Overall study findings and caveats: Subsequent analysis showed first-cohort TCR clusters tending to co-occur in 120 validation repertoires. The listing of 150 to 200 TCR beta chains classed them as cytomegalovirus-associated. Rarity held for most TCR sequences, but there were some public TCRs that occurred in many donors.

A note on this clone: The antigen remains undetermined.

The chain has TRBV7-7 and TRBJ2-3; D possibly corresponds to TRBD2 (6 bases). The clonotype originates from a woman aged 18 to 35 in good health and CMV-seronegative. The specimen was PBMCs. Written as DNA, the CDR3 is TGTGCCAGCAGCGTCGGGAGTGGTACAGATACGCAGTATTTT. The encoded protein is CASSVGSGTDTQYF.